Listed here is a single T cell receptor beta chain. Its antigen target is currently unknown. No base quality information exists; no much larger clone differs at one position. The source of the sample is a study of T cell responses to AZD1222 COVID-19 vaccine (dated by TCRdb to the early 2020s). In terms of the full investigation: AZD1222 recipients with second doses at about 4 weeks or about 12 weeks were pooled, because spike-specific TCR depth and breadth did not differ between schedules. A total of about 230 trial participants underwent TCR sequencing, of whom some 210 received two doses of AZD1222 and about 25 received two doses of the MenACWY control vaccine. Trial participants were enrolled by age into 18-55, 56-69 and 70-plus year subgroups, with approximately 160, 26 and 62 TCR-sequenced participants respectively.

The junction shows trimming of 6 bases on V and 0 bases on J, and the gene matches do not reach 6 bases of it. Including the terminal cysteine and phenylalanine, the CDR3 comprises 15 residues. The read is trimmed to its CDR3 DNA, 45 bases read in frame from base 1. CDR1 and CDR2 are read off the germline V gene (reference sequence) as PRHDT and FYEKMQ. What the work shows at the level of the full study, not this receptor alone: Most participants were white British and females outnumbered males, and the authors suggested that clonal diversity may have been underestimated. No day 14 peak-response samples were available, so repertoires were characterized only after the peak T cell response. In the small 56-69-year group, the increase in depth fell short of significance, most likely because of low power. Spike-specific TCR breadth and depth rose significantly after two AZD1222 doses compared with day 0 and with MenACWY recipients. Conclusions about previously exposed vaccinees are limited because only five to seven AZD1222 recipients were SARS-CoV-2 seropositive at baseline. Vaccine-associated CD4 TCRs spanned the whole spike protein, with dominant responses in regions 160-218 and 743-854. Nearly half of unique spike-specific TCRs reportedly recognized epitopes outside regions mutated in the B.1.351 and B.1.1.7 variants.

The CDR3 regions of human TCRbeta chains were analyzed by immunosequencing. In the source study's methods: TCRs in the repertoires were matched against a reference library of SARS-CoV-2-specific TCRs that had been generated with the MIRA antigen-specificity platform. Breadth was defined as the fraction of unique TCRs that were SARS-CoV-2-associated, and depth was defined as the fraction of total T cells that were SARS-CoV-2-associated. Using the MIRA data, every spike-specific TCR was mapped to the spike region that the TCR reacted to and assigned to either a CD4 or a CD8 class. Log10-transformed breadth and depth values were compared by one-way ANOVA with Sidak's multiple comparisons tests. TCRdb limited this immuneACCESS table to in-frame rearrangements with V and J called. A share of clones is missing; checked studies link under half to unresolved V genes, and the rest is unexplained. From that table come the V and J calls and clone size; the DNA was used to work out D and trimming. The sample table records 100,000 to 150,000 clones; roughly 89% of these occur just once. The ten largest clones represent 28% of the sample.

Reading the label with the study, this specimen's time point is: baseline before first vaccination. Vaccinee samples came from UK trials COV001 and COV002, including a single-blind randomized controlled phase 2/3 trial of AZD1222 (ChAdOx1 nCoV-19) in healthy adults. For TCRbeta chain sequencing, PBMC samples from trial participants were taken at day 0 and at day 28 after the second dose. The receptor chain draws on TRBV13 and TRBJ2-7; 9 middle bases align to TRBD2. This TCR came from an adult in good health. Specimen: peripheral blood, collected on day 0 of AZD1222 vaccination. At the DNA level, the sequence is TGTGCCAGCAGTTGGATAGCGGGAGACTCCTACGAGCAGTACTTC. Its translation is CASSWIAGDSYEQYF.